Listed here are 24 T cell receptor beta chains from one sample, sequenced in a study of beta chain features in type 1 diabetes. Whole-study results and caveats: Type 1 diabetes patients had moderately but significantly shorter TCRB CDR3s in all four CD4+ subsets.

No antigen has been assigned to these receptors. Reverse transcription of all isolated RNA meant that expressed TCRB transcripts were sequenced. The repertoire was sequenced with immunoSEQ multiplex PCR; TCRdb's copy has only in-frame clones and lacks some. The repertoire consists of 600,000 to 700,000 clones, with roughly 12% occurring once and the leading ten covering more than 0.09%. Input material: naive CD4+ T cells from blood. The receptors shown here come from a man aged 30 to 39 with type 1 diabetes.

In its sample, this clone was seen a few times. V gene TRBV11-3 combines with J gene TRBJ2-7; D is possibly TRBD1 (6 bases). Germline V gene lookup returns CDR1 SGHNT and CDR2 YENEEA. This CDR3 has 13 amino acids. The germline V and J ends were trimmed by 5 bases and 2 bases, with 10 bases remaining between them. The DNA for the CDR3 is TGTGCCAGCAGCCGTGACAGGACCTACGAGCAGTACTTC. It is translated as CASSRDRTYEQYF.

This clone was observed a few times. The chain joins TRBV18 to TRBJ1-5; D unclear. Trimming left V 2 bases short and J 2 bases short, with 7 bases between. CDR1 is KGHSH, CDR2 LQKENI, per germline. This CDR3 is built from 14 residues. CDR3 loop: CASSPENGNQPQHF. CDR3 coding DNA: TGTGCCAGCTCACCAGAGAACGGCAATCAGCCCCAGCATTTT.

In this sample, this clone turned up a few times. The gene calls are TRBV14 and TRBJ2-7, with D uncertain. The CDR3 covers 11 residues. The germline V gene encodes CDR1 SGHDN and CDR2 FVKESK. V was pared by 2 bases and J by 4 bases, with 3 bases between. CDR3 loop: CASSQMYEQYF. The CDR3 bases are TGTGCCAGCAGCCAAATGTACGAGCAGTACTTC.

The chain recombines TRBV2 with TRBJ2-7, with D possibly matching TRBD2 (5 bases). The CDR3 extends over 13 amino acids. Trimming removed 6 bases at V and 7 bases at J, with 16 bases between. CDR1 and CDR2 from the germline V gene are SNHLY and FYNNEI. The CDR3, as DNA: TGTGCCAGCAGAAGCGGAACTTTTGAGGAGCAGTACTTC. Translating gives CASRSGTFEEQYF.

The V gene is TRBV6-1, the J gene TRBJ2-5; 9 bases fit TRBD1. The V gene's germline CDR1 is MNHNS and CDR2 SASEGT. The V and J ends lost 5 bases and 6 bases, in that order; junction bases with no gene match: 4. This CDR3 region has 13 residues. Written as DNA, the CDR3 is TGTGCCAGCAGTCCGGACAGGGGCAAGACCCAGTACTTC. Its translation is CASSPDRGKTQYF.

This clone has only a few counts. The V and J genes are TRBV2 and TRBJ2-7; 12 nucleotides match TRBD1. V gave up 6 bases and J gave up 3 bases; unmatched junction bases: 6. This CDR3 has 15 amino acids. The germline V gene encodes CDR1 SNHLY and CDR2 FYNNEI. CDR3 residues: CASRGGQGAYYEQYF. The CDR3 DNA is TGTGCCAGCAGAGGGGGACAGGGGGCTTACTACGAGCAGTACTTC.

Concerning this clone: The same CDR3 also results from other DNA sequences found in this sample. The chain joins TRBV9 to TRBJ1-2; D is uncertain. The CDR3 spans 12 residues. Germline V CDR1 and CDR2: SGDLS, YYNGEE. The V end was cut by 2 bases, the J end by 2 bases, with 4 bases between. The CDR3 is CASSVDNYGYTF. CDR3 nucleotides: TGTGCCAGCAGCGTCGACAACTATGGCTACACCTTC.

The chain has TRBV29-1 and TRBJ1-2; tentative D call: TRBD1 (5 bases). The CDR3 is 12 residues long. Germline CDR1 reads SQVTM; CDR2 reads ANQGSEA. V was pared by 4 bases and J by 3 bases, with 9 bases between. The CDR3 DNA reads TGCAGCGTTGTTCGGGACGACTATGGCTACACCTTC. It encodes CSVVRDDYGYTF.

This clone was found a few times. The rearrangement joins TRBV18 to TRBJ2-1; 7 bases match TRBD1. Germline CDR1 reads KGHSH; CDR2 reads LQKENI. Trimming cost V 4 bases and J 8 bases; bases outside gene matches: 5. CDR3 length: 13 residues. DNA for the CDR3: TGTGCCAGCTCACTTCTACAGGGGTATGAGCAGTTCTTC. Translation: CASSLLQGYEQFF.

V and J are TRBV19 and TRBJ1-3; D call uncertain. Germline lookup yields CDR1 LNHDA and CDR2 SQIVND (reference sequence). The V and J ends lost 10 bases and 3 bases respectively, with 13 bases between them. CDR3 length: 13 residues. CDR3 bases: TGTGCCACCGACCGGGCCAATGGAAACACCATATATTTT. This encodes CATDRANGNTIYF.

V is TRBV2 and J is TRBJ2-7, with 9 nucleotides matching TRBD1. This CDR3 comprises 14 residues. The germline gives CDR1 SNHLY, CDR2 FYNNEI. J gave up 3 bases and V 4 bases, and 4 bases lay outside the gene matches. The CDR3 region has the DNA TGTGCCAGCAGTGTTAGACAGGGGGGCTACGAGCAGTACTTC. Translated, it gives CASSVRQGGYEQYF.

This clone was observed a handful of times. The V call is TRBV25-1, the J call TRBJ2-3; no reliable D call. The germline V and J ends were trimmed by 3 bases and 9 bases, with 10 bases remaining between them. CDR1 is MGHDK and CDR2 is SYGVNS in the germline V gene. There are 12 residues in the CDR3. CDR3 sequence reads: CASSDIRQTQYF. The CDR3 DNA is TGTGCCAGCAGTGACATCCGACAAACGCAGTATTTT. Combining the CDR3 with reference TRBV25-1 and TRBJ2-3 gives the whole variable domain EADIYQTPRYLVIGTGKKITLECSQTMGHDKMYWYQQDPGMELHLIHYSYGVNSTEKGDLSSESTVSRIRTEHFPLTLESARPSHTSQYLCASSDIRQTQYFGPGTRLTVL.

This chain links TRBV28 with TRBJ2-1, with D perhaps matching TRBD2 (5 bases). The CDR3 totals 15 residues. Per the germline V gene, CDR1 is MDHEN and CDR2 is SYDVKM. The V gene lost 7 bases and the J gene lost 0 bases, with 13 bases spanning the gap. CDR3 residues: CASNNRGSSYNEQFF. The DNA for the CDR3 is TGTGCCAGCAATAACCGGGGTAGCTCCTACAATGAGCAGTTCTTC.

The chain combines TRBV4-2 with TRBJ1-5, with 8 bases identical to TRBD1. Unmatched junction bases numbered 5, after V lost 2 bases and J lost 2 bases. The germline V gene has CDR1 LGHNA and CDR2 YNFKEQ. There are 16 residues in the CDR3. The CDR3: CASSQLTGEGNQPQHF. The CDR3 DNA is TGTGCCAGCAGCCAACTGACAGGGGAAGGCAATCAGCCCCAGCATTTT.

In this sample, this clone turned up a few times. CDR3 region: CASSIGTSQETQYF. The DNA of the CDR3 is TGTGCCAGCAGCATAGGGACTTCACAAGAGACCCAGTACTTC. The rearrangement uses TRBV9 and TRBJ2-5; D is perhaps TRBD2 (6 bases). CDR3 size: 14 residues. Germline CDR1 SGDLS, CDR2 YYNGEE. Trimming pared 4 bases from V and 2 bases from J, leaving 12 bases between.

The chain has TRBV29-1 and TRBJ1-1, with D perhaps TRBD1 (5 bases). The CDR3 is made up of 13 amino acids. The ends were cut back, 4 bases at V and 4 bases at J, with 13 bases in the middle. CDR1 and CDR2 (germline): SQVTM, ANQGSEA. CDR3 loop: CSVGPGMVTEAFF. The CDR3 DNA follows: TGCAGCGTTGGTCCAGGGATGGTCACTGAAGCTTTCTTT.

This clone was detected ten times or more. J is TRBJ2-1 and V is TRBV14; D might be TRBD2 (6 bases). CDR3 length: 15 residues. Germline V lookup: CDR1 SGHDN, CDR2 FVKESK. The ends were cut back, 3 bases at V and 8 bases at J, with 17 bases in the middle. CDR3 residues: CASSQTGVLGDEQFF. The CDR3 nucleotides are TGTGCCAGCAGCCAGACGGGAGTTCTTGGTGATGAGCAGTTCTTC. The full variable domain, with the rest looked up from reference TRBV14 and TRBJ2-1, is EAGVTQFPSHSVIEKGQTVTLRCDPISGHDNLYWYRRVMGKEIKFLLHFVKESKQDESGMPNNRFLAERTGGTYSTLKVQPAELEDSGVYFCASSQTGVLGDEQFFGPGTRLTVL.

This clone has only a few counts. The chain recombines TRBV5-1 with TRBJ1-2, with a possible D match to TRBD1 (5 bases). Germline V gene lookup returns CDR1 SGHRS and CDR2 YFSETQ. V lost 0 bases and J lost 3, with 12 bases in between. The CDR3 has 15 residues. CDR3 protein: CASSLALGGDYGYTF. The CDR3 region has the DNA TGCGCCAGCAGCTTGGCCCTCGGGGGGGACTATGGCTACACCTTC. Looking up the rest from reference TRBV5-1 and TRBJ1-2 gives the full variable domain: KAGVTQTPRYLIKTRGQQVTLSCSPISGHRSVSWYQQTPGQGLQFLFEYFSETQRNKGNFPGRFSGRQFSNSRSEMNVSTLELGDSALYLCASSLALGGDYGYTFGSGTRLTVV.

The chain links TRBV4-2 to TRBJ2-2; D may be TRBD2 (6 bases). The V gene's germline CDR1 is LGHNA and CDR2 YNFKEQ. The CDR3 covers 16 residues. The germline V and J ends were trimmed by 3 bases and 0 bases, with 11 bases remaining between them. The CDR3 DNA reads as TGTGCCAGCAGCCACCTACTAGCAACGAACACCGGGGAGCTGTTTTTT. Translation: CASSHLLATNTGELFF.

This clone came up a few times. This sequence joins TRBV7-9 and TRBJ2-3; the match to TRBD2 covers 10 bases. The trim removed 6 bases at V and 3 bases at J, leaving 18 bases unmatched. From germline, CDR1 is SEHNR and CDR2 FQNEAQ (reference sequence). This CDR3 spans 19 amino acids. CDR3: CASSPLWTSGVSVTDTQYF. CDR3 coding DNA: TGTGCCAGCAGTCCCCTTTGGACTAGCGGAGTTAGTGTTACAGATACGCAGTATTTT.

This chain joins TRBV10-3 and TRBJ1-5; D gene unclear. The CDR3 sequence is 12 residues long. Germline values: CDR1 ENHRY, CDR2 SYGVKD. V was cut by 6 bases and J by 5 bases, with 8 bases left in between. The CDR3 region has the DNA TGTGCCATCAGGGATCGGGATCAGCCCCAGCATTTT. Translated: CAIRDRDQPQHF.

The chain employs TRBV18 and TRBJ2-7, with a weak D call TRBD1 (5 bases). This CDR3 is 15 amino acids long. CDR1 is KGHSH, CDR2 LQKENI, per germline. The V end lost 0 bases, the J end lost 3 bases, and 12 bases lay between the germline ends. CDR3 sequence: CASSPPSQGIYEQYF. The CDR3 DNA follows: TGTGCCAGCTCACCACCTAGTCAGGGCATCTACGAGCAGTACTTC. The variable domain in full, completed from reference TRBV18 and TRBJ2-7, reads NAGVMQNPRHLVRRRGQEARLRCSPMKGHSHVYWYRQLPEEGLKFMVYLQKENIIDESGMPKERFSAEFPKEGPSILRIQQVVRGDSAAYFCASSPPSQGIYEQYFGPGTRLTVT.

The chain has TRBV9 and TRBJ2-3, with 8 positions matching TRBD2. The CDR3 length is 16 residues. Germline V gene data show CDR1 as SGDLS and CDR2 as YYNGEE. Trimming removed 0 bases from V and 2 bases from J; junction bases left unmatched: 5. The CDR3 protein is CASSVGGSGVTDTQYF. CDR3 in DNA: TGTGCCAGCAGCGTAGGTGGTAGCGGGGTCACAGATACGCAGTATTTT. Full variable domain (rest looked up from reference TRBV9 and TRBJ2-3): DSGVTQTPKHLITATGQRVTLRCSPRSGDLSVYWYQQSLDQGLQFLIQYYNGEERAKGNILERFSAQQFPDLHSELNLSSLELGDSALYFCASSVGGSGVTDTQYFGPGTRLTVL.

This clone has a handful of counts. The V gene is TRBV2, the J gene TRBJ1-2; the match to TRBD1 covers 8 bases. Per germline, CDR1 SNHLY and CDR2 FYNNEI. The J segment lost 4 bases and the V segment lost 6 bases, leaving 10 bases of the junction unmatched. CDR3 length: 15 residues. CDR3 loop: CASSDKGQGIYGYTF. The CDR3, as DNA: TGTGCCAGCAGCGATAAAGGACAGGGCATCTATGGCTACACCTTC.